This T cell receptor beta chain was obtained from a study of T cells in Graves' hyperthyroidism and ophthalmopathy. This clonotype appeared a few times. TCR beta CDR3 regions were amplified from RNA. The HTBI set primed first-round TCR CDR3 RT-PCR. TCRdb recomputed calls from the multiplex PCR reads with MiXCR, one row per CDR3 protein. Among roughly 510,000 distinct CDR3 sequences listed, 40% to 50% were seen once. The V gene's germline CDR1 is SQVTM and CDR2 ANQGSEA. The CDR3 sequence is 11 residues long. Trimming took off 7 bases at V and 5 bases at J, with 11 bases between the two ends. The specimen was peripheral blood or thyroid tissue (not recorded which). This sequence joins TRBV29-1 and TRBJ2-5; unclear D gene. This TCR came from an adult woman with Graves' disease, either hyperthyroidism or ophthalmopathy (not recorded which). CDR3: CSARRRETQYF. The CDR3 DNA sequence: TGCAGCGCCCGAAGGCGGGAGACCCAGTACTTC.